Following are 28 T cell receptor beta chains from one sample sequenced in a study of T cells after yellow fever vaccination. MiXCR, run by TCRdb on the 5' RACE reads, gives a single entry per CDR3 protein. This sample yields about 350,000 distinct CDR3 sequences, of which approximately 12% are seen a single time; 2.5% to 4% belongs to the top ten. Sequenced here: CD4+ T cells sorted from PBMCs, sampled 15 days after the yellow fever booster vaccination. These receptors were obtained from a man in his late teens or twenties who received the YFV17D yellow fever vaccine.

This clonotype was seen only a few times. The chain has TRBV5-1 and TRBJ2-2; TRBD1 matches 11 bases. V lost 0 bases and J lost 7; bases outside the gene matches: 2. Germline V lookup: CDR1 SGHRS, CDR2 YFSETQ. This CDR3 comprises 15 residues. For the CDR3, the DNA is TGCGCCAGCAGCTTGGGGACAGGGGGCATCGGGGAGCTGTTTTTT. It specifies CASSLGTGGIGELFF.

The chain joins TRBV4-1 to TRBJ2-1; D uncertain. CDR1 MGHRA and CDR2 YSYEKL come from the germline V gene. Trimming pared 4 bases from V and 7 bases from J, leaving 17 bases between. This CDR3 has 15 amino acids. The CDR3 here is CASSPGHGPWNEQFF. As DNA, the CDR3 is TGCGCCAGCAGCCCTGGTCATGGGCCATGGAATGAGCAGTTCTTC.

The V and J genes are TRBV2 and TRBJ1-6; no clear D. CDR3 length: 14 amino acids. V lost 4 bases, J lost 5 bases, and 9 bases lay in between. Germline lookup yields CDR1 SNHLY and CDR2 FYNNEI. CDR3 sequence: CASSVVQNNSPLHF. DNA for the CDR3: TGTGCCAGCAGTGTTGTACAGAATAATTCACCCCTCCACTTT.

This clonotype was observed a handful of times. This rearrangement joins TRBV11-2 to TRBJ2-5; perhaps D is TRBD1 or TRBD2 (5 bases each). The CDR3 spans 13 residues. Trimming left V 5 bases short and J 2 bases short, with 9 bases between. Looked up from germline, CDR1 is SGHAT and CDR2 is FQNNGV. The CDR3 DNA is TGTGCCAGCAGCCCCGGGGCACAAGAGACCCAGTACTTC. Protein: CASSPGAQETQYF.

J is TRBJ2-1 and V is TRBV7-9, with D unresolved. V lost 5 bases and J 0 bases, leaving 11 bases between the germline ends. Germline V CDR1 and CDR2: SEHNR, FQNEAQ (reference sequence). The CDR3 loop spans 15 amino acids. In DNA, the CDR3 is TGTGCCAGCAGCAGACGTACAAGCTCCTACAATGAGCAGTTCTTC. This sequence encodes CASSRRTSSYNEQFF. The variable domain in full, completed from reference TRBV7-9 and TRBJ2-1, reads DTGVSQNPRHKITKRGQNVTFRCDPISEHNRLYWYRQTLGQGPEFLTYFQNEAQLEKSRLLSDRFSAERPKGSFSTLEIQRTEQGDSAMYLCASSRRTSSYNEQFFGPGTRLTVL.

This clonotype was seen a few times. The chain combines TRBV5-6 with TRBJ2-1; 8 bases map to TRBD2. J gave up 9 bases and V 2 bases, and 7 bases lay outside the gene matches. In germline, CDR1 is SGHDT, CDR2 YYEEEE. The CDR3 runs 14 residues. The CDR3 coding sequence is TGTGCCAGCAGCTTTCAAACTAGCGGTCGTGAGCAGTTCTTC. Translating it yields CASSFQTSGREQFF. Full variable domain (outside the CDR3, taken from reference TRBV5-6 and TRBJ2-1): DAGVTQSPTHLIKTRGQQVTLRCSPKSGHDTVSWYQQALGQGPQFIFQYYEEEERQRGNFPDRFSGHQFPNYSSELNVNALLLGDSALYLCASSFQTSGREQFFGPGTRLTVL.

This clonotype was seen ten or more times. The chain has TRBV10-3 and TRBJ1-2; D perhaps matches TRBD1 (6 bases). The CDR3 extends over 15 amino acids. Deletions cut 6 bases from V and 3 bases from J, with 17 bases between. Germline lookup yields CDR1 ENHRY and CDR2 SYGVKD. This CDR3 reads CAIRAGAGDDYGYTF. CDR3 coding DNA: TGTGCCATCAGAGCTGGAGCAGGGGACGACTATGGCTACACCTTC.

This rearrangement joins TRBV18 to TRBJ1-2, with 10 bases that match TRBD1. The CDR3 totals 14 residues. The germline gives CDR1 KGHSH, CDR2 LQKENI. Trimming removed 3 bases from V and 8 bases from J; junction bases left unmatched: 6. The CDR3 DNA reads as TGTGCCAGCTCACCCTCCGGGACAGGGGACGGCTACACCTTC. This gives the protein CASSPSGTGDGYTF.

The chain is built from TRBV27 and TRBJ2-1, with no clear D. Germline V gives CDR1 MNHEY, CDR2 SMNVEV (reference sequence). The CDR3 has 13 residues. V gave up 2 bases and J gave up 9 bases, with 11 bases separating them. The CDR3: CASSLVARAEQFF. Here the CDR3 DNA reads TGTGCCAGCAGTTTAGTTGCCCGGGCTGAGCAGTTCTTC.

This chain connects TRBV12-3 or TRBV12-4 to TRBJ1-5; TRBD1 matches 7 bases. V was pared by 5 bases and J by 11 bases, with 12 bases of the junction left unmatched. The CDR3 has 14 amino acids. For the CDR3, the DNA is TGTGCCAGCAGTATAGGGGGCGGAAGATTGGCCCAGCATTTT. Protein product: CASSIGGGRLAQHF.

The chain employs TRBV12-3 or TRBV12-4 and TRBJ2-1; 10 bases map to TRBD2. V dropped 1 base and J dropped 1; count of bases not matched to a gene: 7. The CDR3 sequence is 18 residues long. CDR3 loop: CASSLDGLAVASYNEQFF. The DNA of the CDR3 is TGTGCCAGCAGTTTAGACGGACTAGCGGTCGCGTCCTACAATGAGCAGTTCTTC.

This clonotype was detected ten times or more. The chain carries TRBV6-2 or TRBV6-3 and TRBJ2-7; D perhaps matches TRBD2 (6 bases). With 5 bases removed from V and 4 bases from J, the gap between germline ends came to 9 bases. The CDR3 is made up of 12 amino acids. Germline V gives CDR1 MNHEY, CDR2 SVGEGT. CDR3 in DNA: TGTGCCAGCAGTGACCGGGGGTACGAGCAGTACTTC. This codes for CASSDRGYEQYF.

J is TRBJ1-2 and V is TRBV5-4; 7 bases map to TRBD1. V lost 2 bases to trimming and J lost 7 bases; unmatched junction nucleotides: 2. This CDR3 has 12 amino acids. The germline gives CDR1 SGHNT, CDR2 YYREEE (reference sequence). CDR3 in amino acids: CASSFTGVGYTF. Written as DNA, the CDR3 is TGTGCCAGCAGCTTTACAGGGGTTGGCTACACCTTC.

In this sample, this clonotype turned up many times. The chain joins TRBV7-9 to TRBJ2-5, with a tentative D call TRBD2 (6 bases). In germline, CDR1 is SEHNR, CDR2 FQNEAQ (reference sequence). The CDR3 loop spans 13 amino acids. V shed 5 bases and J shed 4 bases, with 11 bases lying between them. The CDR3 DNA sequence: TGTGCCAGCAGCGCGGGAAGTGGAGAGACCCAGTACTTC. Its translation: CASSAGSGETQYF.

This clonotype has just a few counts. The chain employs TRBV7-8 and TRBJ1-2; 9 nucleotides match TRBD1. The germline CDR1 and CDR2 sequences are SGHVS and FQNEAQ. The CDR3 contains 18 residues. V dropped 1 base and J dropped 4; count of bases not matched to a gene: 13. The CDR3 reads CASSLDTLNRGPTYGYTF. CDR3 DNA: TGTGCCAGCAGCTTAGACACGCTCAACAGGGGGCCCACCTATGGCTACACCTTC.

This clonotype was seen ten or more times. V is TRBV7-8 and J is TRBJ2-3, with D possibly called TRBD1 or TRBD2 (5 bases each). Trimming cost V 6 bases and J 0 bases, with 7 bases left between them. This CDR3 has 13 residues. The germline CDR1 and CDR2 sequences are SGHVS and FQNEAQ. CDR3 region: CASRWGSTDTQYF. The DNA for the CDR3 is TGTGCCAGCAGGTGGGGGAGCACAGATACGCAGTATTTT. Using reference TRBV7-8 and TRBJ2-3 for the parts outside the CDR3, the full variable domain is GAGVSQSPRYKVAKRGQDVALRCDPISGHVSLFWYQQALGQGPEFLTYFQNEAQLDKSGLPSDRFFAERPEGSVSTLKIQRTQQEDSAVYLCASRWGSTDTQYFGPGTRLTVL.

The chain uses TRBV6-2 or TRBV6-3 and TRBJ2-7; possibly TRBD1 for D (6 bases). Germline values: CDR1 MNHEY, CDR2 SVGEGT. The CDR3 contains 18 residues. Trimming took off 2 bases at V and 7 bases at J, with 27 bases between the two ends. The CDR3 region is CASSYGSPPETQGWEQYV. CDR3 DNA sequence: TGTGCCAGCAGTTACGGCTCCCCGCCTGAAACACAGGGCTGGGAGCAGTACGTC.

This chain uses TRBV6-5 with TRBJ1-2, with a tentative D call TRBD1 (5 bases). Germline values: CDR1 MNHEY, CDR2 SVGAGI. V was pared by 2 bases and J by 4 bases, with 11 bases between. The CDR3 is 14 residues long. The CDR3 DNA reads TGTGCCAGCAGTTACGCCGGGACCGTCTATGGCTACACCTTC. Translating it yields CASSYAGTVYGYTF.

The genes are TRBV6-5 and TRBJ2-5, with D possibly matching TRBD1 (5 bases). The ends were cut back, 4 bases at V and 1 base at J, with 13 bases in the middle. This CDR3 contains 15 residues. Germline V gene sequence: CDR1 MNHEY, CDR2 SVGAGI. This CDR3 reads CASSSAGAGQETQYF. CDR3 DNA: TGTGCCAGCAGTTCGGCTGGGGCAGGCCAAGAGACCCAGTACTTC.

This clonotype was detected a few times. The chain combines TRBV25-1 with TRBJ2-5; D uncertain. CDR1 and CDR2 (germline): MGHDK, SYGVNS. The CDR3 runs 14 residues. The V end lost 0 bases, the J end lost 5 bases, and 10 bases lay between the germline ends. In DNA form, the CDR3 reads TGTGCCAGCAGTGAATATGGGCAGCGTGAGACCCAGTACTTC. This encodes CASSEYGQRETQYF.

This clonotype was seen only a few times. This sequence joins TRBV2 and TRBJ2-3, with 7 nucleotides matching TRBD2. The trim removed 6 bases at V and 7 bases at J, leaving 13 bases unmatched. Germline lookup yields CDR1 SNHLY and CDR2 FYNNEI. This CDR3 has 15 amino acids. Here the CDR3 reads CASRLGLGRIYTQYF. The DNA for the CDR3 is TGTGCCAGCAGGCTCGGACTAGGCAGGATATATACGCAGTATTTT.

This chain joins TRBV7-6 and TRBJ1-2; the match to TRBD1 covers 7 bases. This CDR3 has 16 amino acids. Germline CDR1 is SGHVS and CDR2 is FNYEAQ. The ends lost 5 bases at V and 8 bases at J; junction bases unmatched: 17. CDR3 loop: CASSPAWNRGLKGYTF. The CDR3 region has the DNA TGTGCCAGCAGCCCCGCATGGAACAGGGGTCTAAAGGGCTACACCTTC.

This clonotype was counted ten times or more. The chain joins TRBV5-6 to TRBJ2-2; TRBD2 might be the D (6 bases). The V end was cut by 4 bases, the J end by 3 bases, with 16 bases between. The germline CDR1 and CDR2 sequences are SGHDT and YYEEEE. This CDR3 is 16 amino acids long. The CDR3 spells CASSPNLGLDTGELFF. The CDR3, as DNA: TGTGCCAGCAGCCCCAACCTGGGACTGGACACCGGGGAGCTGTTTTTT.

This clonotype appeared a few times. V is TRBV3-1 and J is TRBJ2-7, with TRBD1 as a possible D gene (6 bases). The CDR3 has 15 residues. Germline V gene data show CDR1 as LGHDT and CDR2 as YNNKEL (reference sequence). The V end was cut by 4 bases, the J end by 1 base, with 14 bases between. CDR3 sequence reads: CASSPKRTVSYEQYV. The DNA for the CDR3 is TGTGCCAGCAGCCCGAAGCGGACAGTTTCCTACGAGCAGTACGTC.

A note on this clonotype: Compared with germline, one end of the junction differs, possibly owing to a read error. The rearrangement joins TRBV7-8 to TRBJ1-2; the D is unclear. Germline V gene lookup returns CDR1 SGHVS and CDR2 FQNEAQ. CDR3 length equals 13 residues. CDR3 nucleotide sequence: TGTGCCAGCGGCTTAAATACTGGATATGGCTACACCTTC. This sequence encodes CASGLNTGYGYTF.

This clonotype was detected only once. The chain employs TRBV18 and TRBJ2-3, with D tentatively TRBD2 (6 bases). CDR1 KGHSH and CDR2 LQKENI come from the germline V gene. V lost 3 bases to trimming and J lost 5 bases, with 15 bases between them. The CDR3 consists of 15 residues. CDR3 protein: CASSPPSRGKDTQYF. The CDR3 DNA sequence: TGTGCCAGCTCACCCCCCTCGCGGGGCAAAGATACGCAGTATTTT.

The chain combines TRBV6-2 or TRBV6-3 with TRBJ2-5; no clear D gene. The germline V gene has CDR1 MNHEY and CDR2 SVGEGT. The CDR3 sequence is 16 residues long. The V and J ends lost 3 bases and 4 bases respectively, with 18 bases between them. CDR3 in amino acids: CASSYGALYTRETQYF. As DNA, the CDR3 is TGTGCCAGCAGTTATGGAGCCCTTTACACCCGAGAGACCCAGTACTTC.

The chain employs TRBV4-2 and TRBJ2-2; 9 bases are a match to TRBD2. Trimming removed 2 bases from V and 4 bases from J; junction bases left unmatched: 11. CDR1 LGHNA and CDR2 YNFKEQ come from the germline V gene. CDR3 size: 18 residues. CDR3 sequence (DNA): TGTGCCAGCAGCCAATCCGCGGGGGGGCCTCGGGGCACCGGGGAGCTGTTTTTT. Its translation is CASSQSAGGPRGTGELFF.